Below, 26 T cell receptor beta chains from the same sample are listed, as sequenced in a study of T cells of healthy individuals. TCRdb re-analysed the 5' RACE reads in MiXCR, keeping a single row per CDR3 protein. This table holds over 95,000 distinct CDR3 sequences, 15% to 20% found once. These receptors all stem from a human donor in good health.

This chain connects TRBV9 to TRBJ2-3; 7 bases match TRBD2. Per the germline V gene, CDR1 is SGDLS and CDR2 is YYNGEE. V was clipped by 0 bases and J by 2 bases; unmatched bases: 3. The length of the CDR3 is 15 residues. CDR3 sequence: CASSVGGSPTDTQYF. The CDR3 nucleotides read TGTGCCAGCAGCGTAGGCGGGAGCCCCACAGATACGCAGTATTTT.

About this clonotype itself: This may arise from a read error, as a much more abundant clone is one base away. This chain connects TRBV18 to TRBJ2-5; D remains ambiguous. Germline CDR1 KGHSH, CDR2 LQKENI. This CDR3 comprises 12 residues. The chain's CDR3 is CASSPSQETKYF. CDR3 in DNA: TGTGCCAGCTCACCTTCTCAAGAGACCAAGTACTTC.

V gene TRBV5-1 combines with J gene TRBJ2-5; TRBD2 matches 10 bases. V dropped 4 bases and J dropped 5; count of bases not matched to a gene: 2. The CDR3 runs 13 residues. Germline V CDR1 and CDR2: SGHRS, YFSETQ. CDR3 sequence: CASSPSGSETQYF. The CDR3 nucleotides read TGCGCCAGCAGCCCTAGCGGGAGTGAGACCCAGTACTTC.

The sample holds many counts of this clonotype. The genes are TRBV6-2 or TRBV6-3 and TRBJ2-2; 10 bases align to TRBD2. The CDR3 covers 14 residues. V shed 6 bases, J shed 7 bases, and the junction held 5 bases outside the gene matches. Germline V gene lookup returns CDR1 MNHEY and CDR2 SVGEGT. In DNA form, the CDR3 reads TGTGCCAGCAGCCGACTAGCGGGTGGCGGGGAGCTGTTTTTT. Its translation: CASSRLAGGGELFF.

J is TRBJ2-3 and V is TRBV29-1, with D perhaps TRBD2 (5 bases). V gave up 4 bases and J gave up 9 bases, with 8 bases separating them. The V gene's germline CDR1 is SQVTM and CDR2 ANQGSEA. This CDR3 is built from 10 residues. The CDR3 sequence is CSVVGGTQYF. The DNA of the CDR3 is TGCAGCGTTGTTGGAGGCACGCAGTATTTT.

This chain's CDR3 is CASSAGQGPGYVLHF. CDR3 nucleotides: TGCGCCAGCAGCGCCGGACAGGGTCCAGGGTATGTCCTCCACTTT. This rearrangement joins TRBV5-1 to TRBJ1-6, with 8 bases lining up with TRBD1. V dropped 4 bases and J dropped 15; count of bases not matched to a gene: 15. The length of the CDR3 is 15 residues. Germline CDR1 is SGHRS and CDR2 is YFSETQ.

The chain has TRBV28 and TRBJ2-5; D perhaps matches TRBD2 (5 bases). The CDR3 is made up of 12 amino acids. The germline CDR1 and CDR2 sequences are MDHEN and SYDVKM. V dropped 8 bases and J dropped 1 base, with 8 bases sitting between them. The CDR3 DNA follows: TGTGCCAGCGGAGCGGTCCAAGAGACCCAGTACTTC. It codes for CASGAVQETQYF. The full variable domain, with the rest looked up from reference TRBV28 and TRBJ2-5, is DVKVTQSSRYLVKRTGEKVFLECVQDMDHENMFWYRQDPGLGLRLIYFSYDVKMKEKGDIPEGYSVSREKKERFSLILESASTNQTSMYLCASGAVQETQYFGPGTRLLVL.

This clonotype was recorded at least ten times. This chain joins TRBV5-5 and TRBJ2-6; D is unclear. V dropped 3 bases and J dropped 0 bases, with 7 bases sitting between them. Germline V CDR1 and CDR2: SGHKS, YYEKEE (reference sequence). The CDR3 contains 15 residues. CDR3 DNA: TGTGCCAGCAGCTCAGTCTACTCTGGGGCCAACGTCCTGACTTTC. Translating it yields CASSSVYSGANVLTF.

This sequence joins TRBV6-5 and TRBJ2-3; D perhaps matches TRBD2 (7 bases). Trimming took 9 bases from V and 4 from J, leaving 17 bases between them. CDR3 length: 14 amino acids. Per germline, CDR1 MNHEY and CDR2 SVGAGI. In DNA form, the CDR3 reads TGTGCCAGATCTGGGAGGGGGTGGGCAGATACGCAGTATTTT. Amino acids: CARSGRGWADTQYF.

The V gene is TRBV28, the J gene TRBJ2-5; 9 positions agree with TRBD1. V shed 4 bases, J shed 0 bases, and the junction held 9 bases outside the gene matches. The CDR3 is 17 residues long. Looked up from germline, CDR1 is MDHEN and CDR2 is SYDVKM. CDR3 in amino acids: CASSSGQGRSNQETQYF. The CDR3 region has the DNA TGTGCCAGCAGTTCCGGACAGGGGCGTTCTAACCAAGAGACCCAGTACTTC.

This chain uses TRBV6-5 with TRBJ2-1; perhaps TRBD2 as D (5 bases). The CDR3 contains 14 residues. From germline, CDR1 is MNHEY and CDR2 SVGAGI. Deletions cut 7 bases from V and 2 bases from J, with 12 bases between. The CDR3 reads CASKASGTYNEQFF. DNA of the CDR3: TGTGCCAGCAAAGCTTCGGGAACCTACAATGAGCAGTTCTTC.

V and J are TRBV11-2 and TRBJ2-1, with D possibly being TRBD1 or TRBD2 (7 bases each). V was clipped by 2 bases and J by 4 bases, with 18 bases between them. The CDR3 contains 17 residues. CDR1 and CDR2 (germline): SGHAT, FQNNGV. The CDR3 DNA is TGTGCCAGCAGCTTACGTGGGGGAGGGGGCGTTTACAATGAGCAGTTCTTC. This translates into CASSLRGGGGVYNEQFF.

This clonotype came up many times. The chain is built from TRBV12-3 or TRBV12-4 and TRBJ1-6, with D perhaps matching TRBD1 (5 bases). The CDR3 runs 17 residues. Trimming left V 3 bases short and J 8 bases short, with 20 bases between. CDR3 sequence reads: CASSFTDIYLVDSPLHF. DNA for the CDR3: TGTGCCAGCAGTTTTACGGACATATACCTGGTAGATTCACCCCTCCACTTT.

In the case of this clonotype: A read error may account for a junction end that differs from germline. The gene calls are TRBV5-1 and TRBJ2-2; 7 bases line up with TRBD2. The CDR3 length is 14 residues. CDR1 SGHRS and CDR2 YFSETQ come from the germline V gene. Here the CDR3 reads CASSLGEGTGELFF. The CDR3 DNA reads TGTGCCAGCAGCCTAGGGGAGGGTACCGGGGAGCTGTTTTTT. Together with reference TRBV5-1 and TRBJ2-2, the CDR3 gives the full variable domain: KAGVTQTPRYLIKTRGQQVTLSCSPISGHRSVSWYQQTPGQGLQFLFEYFSETQRNKGNFPGRFSGRQFSNSRSEMNVSTLELGDSALYLCASSLGEGTGELFFGEGSRLTVL.

This clonotype was counted at least ten times. V and J are TRBV5-1 and TRBJ2-7; 7 bases map to TRBD2. J was trimmed by 1 base and V by 0 bases; bases with no gene match: 10. The CDR3 runs 17 residues. Germline CDR1 and CDR2: SGHRS and YFSETQ. As DNA, the CDR3 is TGCGCCAGCAGCTTGGGATCAGGCGGGAGTAGGTCCTACGAGCAGTACTTC. The encoded protein is CASSLGSGGSRSYEQYF.

CDR3 sequence (DNA): TGTGCCAGCAGAATAGGGGGAGGAAGTCTTGACGAGCAGTACTTC. As protein: CASRIGGGSLDEQYF. The rearrangement uses TRBV5-4 and TRBJ2-7; D possibly matches TRBD1 or TRBD2 (6 bases each). CDR3 size: 15 residues. Germline CDR1 reads SGHNT; CDR2 reads YYREEE (reference sequence). Trimming pared 5 bases from V and 5 bases from J, leaving 20 bases between. The complete variable domain, with remaining parts taken from reference TRBV5-4 and TRBJ2-7, reads ETGVTQSPTHLIKTRGQQVTLRCSSQSGHNTVSWYQQALGQGPQFIFQYYREEENGRGNFPPRFSGLQFPNYSSELNVNALELDDSALYLCASRIGGGSLDEQYFGPGTRLTVT.

This clonotype was recorded once. This chain uses TRBV6-4 with TRBJ2-1; TRBD2 aligns across 12 bases. After removal of 2 bases from V and 6 bases from J, the junction contained 2 bases not matched to a gene. This CDR3 comprises 15 residues. Germline lookup yields CDR1 MRHNA and CDR2 SNTAGT. CDR3 amino acids: CASSDQTSGSNEQFF. The CDR3 DNA is TGTGCCAGCAGTGACCAGACTAGCGGGAGCAATGAGCAGTTCTTC.

In this sample, this clonotype turned up a few times. V usage is TRBV20-1 and J usage is TRBJ2-7; D gene ambiguous. The CDR3 totals 13 residues. Germline CDR1 reads DFQATT; CDR2 reads SNEGSKA (reference sequence). Trimming shortened V by 4 bases and J by 0 bases, and 10 bases separated the two germline ends. In DNA, the CDR3 is TGCAGTGCTAAGGCGCAACTCTCCTACGAGCAGTACTTC. It encodes CSAKAQLSYEQYF.

This clonotype was seen a few times. The V and J genes are TRBV15 and TRBJ2-1, with D uncertain. The V gene lost 1 base and the J gene lost 1 base, with 8 bases spanning the gap. Germline V CDR1 and CDR2: LNHNV, YYDKDF (reference sequence). The CDR3 runs to 15 residues. CDR3 region: CATSRAADSYNEQFF. For the CDR3, the DNA is TGTGCCACCAGCAGAGCCGCGGATTCCTACAATGAGCAGTTCTTC.

Only a few counts were recorded for this clonotype. At one boundary the junction diverges from the germline segment, which might be a read error. The chain joins TRBV27 to TRBJ2-5; D gene uncertain. This CDR3 comprises 14 residues. Germline CDR1 reads MNHEY; CDR2 reads SMNVEV (reference sequence). The chain's CDR3 is CASGLPPVQETQYF. CDR3 sequence (DNA): TGTGCCAGCGGTTTGCCGCCCGTGCAAGAGACCCAGTACTTC.

The chain is built from TRBV20-1 and TRBJ2-3; 10 bases are shared with TRBD2. The germline V gene encodes CDR1 DFQATT and CDR2 SNEGSKA (reference sequence). The J segment lost 5 bases and the V segment lost 7 bases, leaving 6 bases of the junction unmatched. The CDR3 length is 13 residues. Here the CDR3 reads CSEASGGGDTQYF. The CDR3 DNA follows: TGCAGTGAGGCTAGCGGGGGAGGAGATACGCAGTATTTT.

CDR3 sequence: CASSRTVNYGYTF. CDR3 DNA: TGTGCCAGCAGCCGGACAGTTAACTATGGCTACACCTTC. The chain carries TRBV28 and TRBJ1-2; weak D call: TRBD1 (6 bases). CDR3 length: 13 residues. Germline values: CDR1 MDHEN, CDR2 SYDVKM. V lost 6 bases and J lost 1, with 9 bases in between.

The chain combines TRBV6-5 with TRBJ1-2; tentatively, D is TRBD1 (6 bases). Trimming removed 3 bases from V and 7 bases from J, with 15 bases in between. Per the germline V gene, CDR1 is MNHEY and CDR2 is SVGAGI. The CDR3 runs 14 residues. The CDR3 DNA reads as TGTGCCAGCAGTTATTCGGGGGGGCGCGCTGGCTACACCTTC. Its protein is CASSYSGGRAGYTF.

The chain carries TRBV15 and TRBJ1-2, with 7 bases aligning to TRBD1. V was pared by 3 bases and J by 4 bases, with 8 bases of the junction left unmatched. Germline V gene sequence: CDR1 LNHNV, CDR2 YYDKDF (reference sequence). The CDR3 consists of 15 residues. The CDR3 is CATSSLQGSSYGYTF. CDR3 sequence (DNA): TGTGCCACCAGCAGCCTACAGGGGTCCTCCTATGGCTACACCTTC.

This clonotype showed up just a few times. This sequence joins TRBV7-2 and TRBJ1-3; tentatively, D is TRBD1 (6 bases). V was cut by 5 bases and J by 4 bases, with 15 bases left in between. The CDR3 sequence is 15 residues long. Germline assignment: CDR1 SGHTA and CDR2 FQGNSA. This CDR3 reads CASSTRTAPGNTIYF. The CDR3 DNA follows: TGTGCCAGCAGCACCCGGACAGCTCCCGGAAACACCATATATTTT. The full variable domain, its missing parts supplied by reference TRBV7-2 and TRBJ1-3, is GAGVSQSPSNKVTEKGKDVELRCDPISGHTALYWYRQSLGQGLEFLIYFQGNSAPDKSGLPSDRFSAERTGGSVSTLTIQRTQQEDSAVYLCASSTRTAPGNTIYFGEGSWLTVV.

The rearrangement uses TRBV5-6 and TRBJ2-1; D call uncertain. V dropped 1 base and J dropped 8 bases, with 7 bases sitting between them. There are 12 residues in the CDR3. Germline lookup yields CDR1 SGHDT and CDR2 YYEEEE. The CDR3 spells CASSLKRDEQFF. For the CDR3, the DNA is TGTGCCAGCAGCTTGAAACGGGATGAGCAGTTCTTC. The complete variable domain, with remaining parts taken from reference TRBV5-6 and TRBJ2-1, reads DAGVTQSPTHLIKTRGQQVTLRCSPKSGHDTVSWYQQALGQGPQFIFQYYEEEERQRGNFPDRFSGHQFPNYSSELNVNALLLGDSALYLCASSLKRDEQFFGPGTRLTVL.